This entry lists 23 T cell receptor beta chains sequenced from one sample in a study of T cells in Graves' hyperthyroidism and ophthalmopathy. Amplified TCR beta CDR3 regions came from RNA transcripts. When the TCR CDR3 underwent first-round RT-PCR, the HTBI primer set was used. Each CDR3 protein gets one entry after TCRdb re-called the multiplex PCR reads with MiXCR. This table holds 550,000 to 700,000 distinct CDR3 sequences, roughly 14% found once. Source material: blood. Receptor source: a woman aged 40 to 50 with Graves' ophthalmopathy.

CDR3 DNA sequence: TGTGCCAGCAGTTTGGACAGGGAGGGCTATGGCTACACCTTC. Protein: CASSLDREGYGYTF. The rearrangement links TRBV28 to TRBJ1-2, with 8 positions matching TRBD1. The CDR3 covers 14 residues. CDR1 and CDR2 from the germline V gene are MDHEN and SYDVKM. J was trimmed by 4 bases and V by 3 bases; bases with no gene match: 4.

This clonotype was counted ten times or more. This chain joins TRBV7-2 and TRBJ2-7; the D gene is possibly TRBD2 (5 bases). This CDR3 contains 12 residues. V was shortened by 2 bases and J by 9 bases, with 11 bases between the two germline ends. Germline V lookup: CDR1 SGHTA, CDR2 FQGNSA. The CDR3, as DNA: TGTGCCAGCAGCTTACGTCGGGGTGGGCAGTACTTC. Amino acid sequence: CASSLRRGGQYF.

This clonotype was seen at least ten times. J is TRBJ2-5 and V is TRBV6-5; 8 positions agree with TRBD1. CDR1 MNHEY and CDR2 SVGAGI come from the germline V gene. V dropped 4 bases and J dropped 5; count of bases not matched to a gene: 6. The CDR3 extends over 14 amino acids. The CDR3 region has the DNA TGTGCCAGCAGTTTAACAGGGGGGTCTGAGACCCAGTACTTC. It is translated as CASSLTGGSETQYF.

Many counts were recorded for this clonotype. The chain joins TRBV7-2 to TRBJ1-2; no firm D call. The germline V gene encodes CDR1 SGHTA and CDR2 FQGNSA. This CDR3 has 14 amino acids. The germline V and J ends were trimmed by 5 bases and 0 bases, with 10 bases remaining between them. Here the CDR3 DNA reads TGTGCCAGCAGCCACGGAGGGCCTAACTATGGCTACACCTTC. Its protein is CASSHGGPNYGYTF.

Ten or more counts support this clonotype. The CDR3 DNA reads as TGTGCCAGCAGTCACCCTGGGGTCCAGACCATCTATGGCTACACCTTC. Translating it yields CASSHPGVQTIYGYTF. The V gene is TRBV6-5, the J gene TRBJ1-2; D uncertain. This CDR3 comprises 16 residues. V lost 5 bases to trimming and J lost 4 bases, with 20 bases between them. Germline V lookup: CDR1 MNHEY, CDR2 SVGAGI.

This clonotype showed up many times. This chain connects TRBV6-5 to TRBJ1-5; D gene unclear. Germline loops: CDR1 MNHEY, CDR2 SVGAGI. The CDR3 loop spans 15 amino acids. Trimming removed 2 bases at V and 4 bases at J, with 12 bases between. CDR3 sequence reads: CASSYDGIGNQPQHF. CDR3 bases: TGTGCCAGCAGTTACGACGGAATTGGTAATCAGCCCCAGCATTTT.

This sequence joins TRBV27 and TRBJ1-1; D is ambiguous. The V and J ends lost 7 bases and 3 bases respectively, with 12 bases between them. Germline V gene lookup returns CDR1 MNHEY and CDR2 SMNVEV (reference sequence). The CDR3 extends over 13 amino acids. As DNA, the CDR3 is TGTGCCAGCACCGCACAGTGGGACACTGAAGCTTTCTTT. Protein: CASTAQWDTEAFF.

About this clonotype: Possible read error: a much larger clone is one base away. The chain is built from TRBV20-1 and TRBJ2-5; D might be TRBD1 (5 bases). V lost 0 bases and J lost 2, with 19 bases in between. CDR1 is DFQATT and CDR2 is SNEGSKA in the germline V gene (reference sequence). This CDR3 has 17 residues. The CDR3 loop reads CSARDLPLGLCQETQYF. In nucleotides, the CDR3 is TGCAGTGCTAGAGACCTACCTTTGGGGCTGTGTCAAGAGACCCAGTACTTC.

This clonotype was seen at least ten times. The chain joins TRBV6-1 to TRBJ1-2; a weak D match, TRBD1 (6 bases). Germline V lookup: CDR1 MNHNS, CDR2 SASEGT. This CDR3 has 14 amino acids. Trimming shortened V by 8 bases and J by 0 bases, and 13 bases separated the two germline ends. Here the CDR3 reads CASHDRTTNYGYTF. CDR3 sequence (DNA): TGTGCCAGCCATGACAGGACCACTAACTATGGCTACACCTTC.

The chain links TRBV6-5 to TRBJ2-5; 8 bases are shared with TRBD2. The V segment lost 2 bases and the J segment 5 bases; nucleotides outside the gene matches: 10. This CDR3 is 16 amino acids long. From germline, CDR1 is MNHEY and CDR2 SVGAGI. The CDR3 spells CASSYGREEGGETQYF. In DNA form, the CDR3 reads TGTGCCAGCAGTTACGGGCGGGAGGAGGGCGGTGAGACCCAGTACTTC.

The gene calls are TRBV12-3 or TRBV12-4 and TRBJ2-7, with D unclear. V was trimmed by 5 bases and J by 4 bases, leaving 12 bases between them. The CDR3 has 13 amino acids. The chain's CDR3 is CASSHTPPYEQYF. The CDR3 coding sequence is TGTGCCAGCAGTCATACCCCCCCGTACGAGCAGTACTTC.

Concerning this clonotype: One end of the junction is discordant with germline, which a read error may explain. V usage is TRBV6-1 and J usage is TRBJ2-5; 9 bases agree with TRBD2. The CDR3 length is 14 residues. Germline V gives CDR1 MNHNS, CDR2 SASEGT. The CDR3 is CAGRLIAGEETQYF. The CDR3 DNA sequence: TGTGCCGGCAGACTAATAGCGGGAGAAGAGACCCAGTACTTC.

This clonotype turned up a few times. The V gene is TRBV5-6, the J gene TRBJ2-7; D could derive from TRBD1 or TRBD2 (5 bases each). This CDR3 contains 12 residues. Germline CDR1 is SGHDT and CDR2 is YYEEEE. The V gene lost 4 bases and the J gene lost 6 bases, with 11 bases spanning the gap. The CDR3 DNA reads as TGTGCCAGCAGCCGAGGGGCCCCCGAGCAGTACTTC. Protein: CASSRGAPEQYF.

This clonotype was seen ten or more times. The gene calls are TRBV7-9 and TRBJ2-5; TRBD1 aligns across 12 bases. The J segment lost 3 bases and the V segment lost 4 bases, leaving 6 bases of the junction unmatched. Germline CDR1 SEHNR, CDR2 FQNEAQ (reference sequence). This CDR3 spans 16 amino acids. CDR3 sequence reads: CASSSRGQGAEETQYF. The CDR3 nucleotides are TGTGCCAGCAGCTCGAGGGGACAGGGGGCAGAAGAGACCCAGTACTTC. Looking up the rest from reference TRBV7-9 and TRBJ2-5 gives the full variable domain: DTGVSQNPRHKITKRGQNVTFRCDPISEHNRLYWYRQTLGQGPEFLTYFQNEAQLEKSRLLSDRFSAERPKGSFSTLEIQRTEQGDSAMYLCASSSRGQGAEETQYFGPGTRLLVL.

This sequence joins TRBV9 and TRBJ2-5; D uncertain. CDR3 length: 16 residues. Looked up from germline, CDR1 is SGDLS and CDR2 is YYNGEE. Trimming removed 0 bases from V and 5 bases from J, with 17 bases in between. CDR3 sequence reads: CASSVEAVPLRETQYF. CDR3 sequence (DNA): TGTGCCAGCAGCGTAGAGGCAGTCCCCCTCAGGGAGACCCAGTACTTC.

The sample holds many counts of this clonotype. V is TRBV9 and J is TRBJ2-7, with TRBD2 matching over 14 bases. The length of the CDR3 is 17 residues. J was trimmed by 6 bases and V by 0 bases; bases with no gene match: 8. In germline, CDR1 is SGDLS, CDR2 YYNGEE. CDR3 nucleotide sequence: TGTGCCAGCAGCGTAGCTGGACTAGCGGGAGGATACTCCGAGCAGTACTTC. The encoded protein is CASSVAGLAGGYSEQYF.

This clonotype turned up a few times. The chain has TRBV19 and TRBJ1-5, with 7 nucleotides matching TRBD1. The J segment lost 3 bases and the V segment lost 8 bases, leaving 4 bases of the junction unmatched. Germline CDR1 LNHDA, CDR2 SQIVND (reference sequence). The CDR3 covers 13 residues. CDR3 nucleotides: TGTGCCAGTTGGGGGACAGACAATCAGCCCCAGCATTTT. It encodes CASWGTDNQPQHF.

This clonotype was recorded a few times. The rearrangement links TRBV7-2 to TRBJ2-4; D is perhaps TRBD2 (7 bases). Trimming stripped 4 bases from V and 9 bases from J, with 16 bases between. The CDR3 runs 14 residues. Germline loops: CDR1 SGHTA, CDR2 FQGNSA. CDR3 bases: TGTGCCAGCAGCTCTACCGGGGGGCAAAGCATTCAGTACTTC. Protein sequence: CASSSTGGQSIQYF.

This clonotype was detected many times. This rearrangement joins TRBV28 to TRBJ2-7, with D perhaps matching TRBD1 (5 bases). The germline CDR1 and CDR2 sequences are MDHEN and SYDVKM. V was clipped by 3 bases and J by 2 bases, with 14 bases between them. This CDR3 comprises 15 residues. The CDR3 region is CASSFKGRRPYEQYF. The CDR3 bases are TGTGCCAGCAGTTTTAAGGGGCGGCGCCCCTACGAGCAGTACTTC. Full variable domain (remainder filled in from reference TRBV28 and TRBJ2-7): DVKVTQSSRYLVKRTGEKVFLECVQDMDHENMFWYRQDPGLGLRLIYFSYDVKMKEKGDIPEGYSVSREKKERFSLILESASTNQTSMYLCASSFKGRRPYEQYFGPGTRLTVT.

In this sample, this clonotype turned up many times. DNA of the CDR3: TGTGCCAGCAGTGCTCCGACAGGTAACACTGAAGCTTTCTTT. Translated, it gives CASSAPTGNTEAFF. The chain employs TRBV6-1 and TRBJ1-1; D is perhaps TRBD1 (6 bases). CDR3 length equals 14 residues. V lost 4 bases, J lost 2 bases, and 11 bases lay in between. Germline V gene sequence: CDR1 MNHNS, CDR2 SASEGT.

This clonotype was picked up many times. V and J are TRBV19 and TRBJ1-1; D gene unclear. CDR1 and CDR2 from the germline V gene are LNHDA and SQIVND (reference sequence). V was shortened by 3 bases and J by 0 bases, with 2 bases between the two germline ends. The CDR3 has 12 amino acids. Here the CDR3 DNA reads TGTGCCAGTAGTATTCTGAACACTGAAGCTTTCTTT. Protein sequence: CASSILNTEAFF.

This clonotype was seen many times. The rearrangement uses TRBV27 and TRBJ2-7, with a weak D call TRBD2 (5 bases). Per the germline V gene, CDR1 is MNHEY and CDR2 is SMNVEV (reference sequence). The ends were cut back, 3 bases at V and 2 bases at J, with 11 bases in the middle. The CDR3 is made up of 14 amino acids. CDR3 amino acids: CASSFGGGTYEQYF. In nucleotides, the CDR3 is TGTGCCAGCAGTTTTGGAGGAGGTACCTACGAGCAGTACTTC.

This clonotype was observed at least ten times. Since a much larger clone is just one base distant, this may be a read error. The CDR3 bases are TGTGCCAGCAGTTTGCGGGGGAACTGTGGCTACACCTTC. Translation gives CASSLRGNCGYTF. This chain uses TRBV12-3 or TRBV12-4 with TRBJ1-2, with D perhaps TRBD1 (5 bases). The CDR3 is 13 amino acids.